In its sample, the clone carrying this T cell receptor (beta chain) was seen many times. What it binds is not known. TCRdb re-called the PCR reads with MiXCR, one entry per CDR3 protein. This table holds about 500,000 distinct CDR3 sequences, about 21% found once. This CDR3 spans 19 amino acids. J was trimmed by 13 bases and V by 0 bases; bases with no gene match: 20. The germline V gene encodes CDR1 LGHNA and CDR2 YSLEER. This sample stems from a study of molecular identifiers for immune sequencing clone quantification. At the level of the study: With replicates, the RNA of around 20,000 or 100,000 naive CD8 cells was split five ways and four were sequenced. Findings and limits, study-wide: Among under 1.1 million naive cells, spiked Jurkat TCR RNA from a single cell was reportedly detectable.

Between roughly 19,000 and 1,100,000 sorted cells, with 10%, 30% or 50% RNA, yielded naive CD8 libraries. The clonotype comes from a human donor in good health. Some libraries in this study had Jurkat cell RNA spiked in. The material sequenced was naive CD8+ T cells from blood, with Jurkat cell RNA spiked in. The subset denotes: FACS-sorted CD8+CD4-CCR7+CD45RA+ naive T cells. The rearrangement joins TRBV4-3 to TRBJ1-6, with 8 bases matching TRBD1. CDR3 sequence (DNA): TGCGCCAGCAGCCAAGATGTGTCTGCCGTAGGACAGGGCAAGAATCCCCTCCACTTT. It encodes CASSQDVSAVGQGKNPLHF.